The 32 T cell receptor beta chains reported below all come from one sample, sequenced in a study of identical twins. A single record per CDR3 protein comes from TCRdb applying MiXCR to the 5' RACE reads. The sample holds 350,000 to 400,000 distinct CDR3 sequences, around 9% seen once. Specimen: naive T cells sorted from blood. The receptor source for this set is a woman aged 45-60 years in good health.

The chain couples TRBV14 to TRBJ2-4; D gene uncertain. The CDR3 length is 14 residues. CDR1 SGHDN and CDR2 FVKESK come from the germline V gene. The germline V and J ends were trimmed by 2 bases and 0 bases, with 5 bases remaining between them. CDR3 loop: CASSQSLAKNIQYF. CDR3 bases: TGTGCCAGCAGCCAATCGCTAGCCAAAAACATTCAGTACTTC.

The rearrangement joins TRBV27 to TRBJ2-1; 13 bases are shared with TRBD2. V gave up 6 bases and J gave up 5 bases; unmatched junction bases: 4. The CDR3 runs to 15 residues. From germline, CDR1 is MNHEY and CDR2 SMNVEV (reference sequence). The CDR3 loop is CASRKLAGGNNEQFF. In DNA, the CDR3 is TGTGCCAGCAGGAAACTAGCGGGAGGGAACAATGAGCAGTTCTTC.

This clonotype was picked up a small number of times. This chain uses TRBV20-1 with TRBJ1-2; a possible D gene is TRBD1 (6 bases). The germline V and J ends were trimmed by 6 bases and 0 bases, with 8 bases remaining between them. Germline CDR1 and CDR2: DFQATT and SNEGSKA (reference sequence). The CDR3 covers 12 residues. The CDR3 protein is CSAQGTNYGYTF. CDR3 in DNA: TGCAGTGCCCAGGGGACTAACTATGGCTACACCTTC.

The V and J genes are TRBV20-1 and TRBJ1-1, with a weak D call TRBD1 (6 bases). CDR3 length: 14 amino acids. Trimming removed 3 bases at V and 0 bases at J, with 11 bases between. Germline V gives CDR1 DFQATT, CDR2 SNEGSKA (reference sequence). CDR3 coding DNA: TGCAGTGCTAGTCGAGGACAGTTGAACACTGAAGCTTTCTTT. It codes for CSASRGQLNTEAFF.

This clonotype was picked up a small number of times. The rearrangement uses TRBV3-1 and TRBJ2-3, with a weak D call TRBD2 (6 bases). V was pared by 0 bases and J by 2 bases, with 9 bases between. In germline, CDR1 is LGHDT, CDR2 YNNKEL (reference sequence). This CDR3 spans 15 amino acids. The DNA for the CDR3 is TGTGCCAGCAGCCAAGATAGCGGACCCACAGATACGCAGTATTTT. Encoded protein: CASSQDSGPTDTQYF.

This clonotype was seen a handful of times. The rearrangement links TRBV15 to TRBJ2-1, with D hard to call. The CDR3 is 14 residues long. Germline V lookup: CDR1 LNHNV, CDR2 YYDKDF (reference sequence). The V and J ends lost 3 bases and 7 bases respectively, with 13 bases between them. The DNA for the CDR3 is TGTGCCACCAGCAGCCACGGTTTCGGGAATGAGCAGTTCTTC. It is translated as CATSSHGFGNEQFF. The variable domain in full, with the rest retrieved from reference TRBV15 and TRBJ2-1, is DAMVIQNPRYQVTQFGKPVTLSCSQTLNHNVMYWYQQKSSQAPKLLFHYYDKDFNNEADTPDNFQSRRPNTSFCFLDIRSPGLGDTAMYLCATSSHGFGNEQFFGPGTRLTVL.

This clonotype was seen at least ten times. The V call is TRBV24-1, the J call TRBJ2-1, with TRBD1 matching 7 bases. The CDR3 spans 16 residues. The V segment lost 5 bases and the J segment 0 bases; nucleotides outside the gene matches: 6. Germline V gene sequence: CDR1 KGHDR, CDR2 SFDVKD. The CDR3 DNA is TGTGCCACCAGTGCCGGGGACAGAAGCTCCTACAATGAGCAGTTCTTC. Translating it yields CATSAGDRSSYNEQFF.

This chain links TRBV3-1 with TRBJ1-2; D not certain. The V end was cut by 1 base, the J end by 7 bases, with 7 bases between. This CDR3 comprises 12 residues. Germline lookup yields CDR1 LGHDT and CDR2 YNNKEL (reference sequence). CDR3 DNA: TGTGCCAGCAGCCAAGGTCCCACTGGCTACACCTTC. It is translated as CASSQGPTGYTF.

This clonotype appeared many times. The chain links TRBV29-1 to TRBJ1-2; 10 bases align to TRBD1. V lost 2 bases and J lost 7; bases outside the gene matches: 1. CDR1 SQVTM and CDR2 ANQGSEA come from the germline V gene. The CDR3 totals 12 residues. The CDR3 DNA is TGCAGCGTTGAAAGACAGGGGGCTGGCTACACCTTC. Protein: CSVERQGAGYTF.

This clonotype was seen a handful of times. This chain joins TRBV5-1 and TRBJ2-7; maybe TRBD1 (6 bases). Germline V gives CDR1 SGHRS, CDR2 YFSETQ. V lost 10 bases and J lost 0, with 17 bases in between. The CDR3 runs 14 residues. CDR3 DNA: TGCGCCTCCAACCGGGACAACCCCTCCTACGAGCAGTACTTC. This codes for CASNRDNPSYEQYF.

This clonotype was counted at least ten times. The chain employs TRBV20-1 and TRBJ2-2; 9 bases are shared with TRBD2. Germline V gene data show CDR1 as DFQATT and CDR2 as SNEGSKA (reference sequence). This CDR3 has 16 amino acids. V lost 0 bases, J lost 1 base, and 3 bases stayed unmatched. CDR3 loop: CSAREGAGGNTGELFF. DNA for the CDR3: TGCAGTGCTAGAGAGGGAGCGGGAGGGAACACCGGGGAGCTGTTTTTT.

This clonotype was recorded at least ten times. This chain connects TRBV20-1 to TRBJ2-3, with unresolved D. V gave up 5 bases and J gave up 6 bases, with 15 bases separating them. The V gene's germline CDR1 is DFQATT and CDR2 SNEGSKA (reference sequence). The CDR3 contains 13 residues. CDR3 coding DNA: TGCAGTGCTGTAGCACCTATCTCCGATACGCAGTATTTT. Translating gives CSAVAPISDTQYF.

This clonotype was recorded many times. This chain links TRBV7-6 with TRBJ2-1, with D possibly TRBD2 on 5 matching bases. Deletions cut 4 bases from V and 0 bases from J, with 16 bases between. The germline CDR1 and CDR2 sequences are SGHVS and FNYEAQ. The CDR3 is 17 residues long. The CDR3 region is CASSSWSDFSSYNEQFF. The CDR3 DNA follows: TGTGCCAGCAGCTCGTGGTCGGACTTCAGCTCCTACAATGAGCAGTTCTTC. The whole variable domain, filled in from reference TRBV7-6 and TRBJ2-1, reads GAGVSQSPRYKVTKRGQDVALRCDPISGHVSLYWYRQALGQGPEFLTYFNYEAQQDKSGLPNDRFSAERPEGSISTLTIQRTEQRDSAMYRCASSSWSDFSSYNEQFFGPGTRLTVL.

The gene calls are TRBV18 and TRBJ2-3; D gene unclear. The CDR3 is 14 amino acids. Trimming pared 3 bases from V and 6 bases from J, leaving 13 bases between. Germline V gene sequence: CDR1 KGHSH, CDR2 LQKENI. DNA for the CDR3: TGTGCCAGCTCACCTCTCGACTCCCCCGATACGCAGTATTTT. This translates into CASSPLDSPDTQYF.

This clonotype was detected ten times or more. This sequence joins TRBV6-5 and TRBJ2-1; D tentatively reads TRBD1 or TRBD2 (7 bases each). This CDR3 is 14 amino acids long. Trimming took 4 bases from V and 9 from J, leaving 16 bases between them. The germline V gene has CDR1 MNHEY and CDR2 SVGAGI. In DNA, the CDR3 is TGTGCCAGCAGTTCAGGACTAGAGGGGGCTGAGCAGTTCTTC. This codes for CASSSGLEGAEQFF.

The chain joins TRBV30 to TRBJ2-2, with unresolved D. Germline CDR1 and CDR2: GTSNPN and SVGIG (reference sequence). This CDR3 is 12 amino acids long. V shed 8 bases and J shed 7 bases, with 14 bases lying between them. The CDR3 bases are TGTGCCAGACCTAGGTGGGGCGGGGAGCTGTTTTTT. As protein: CARPRWGGELFF. The variable domain in full, with the rest retrieved from reference TRBV30 and TRBJ2-2, is SQTIHQWPATLVQPVGSPLSLECTVEGTSNPNLYWYRQAAGRGLQLLFYSVGIGQISSEVPQNLSASRPQDRQFILSSKKLLLSDSGFYLCARPRWGGELFFGEGSRLTVL.

The chain combines TRBV6-5 with TRBJ2-2; 7 bases align to TRBD1. The CDR3 runs 18 residues. From germline, CDR1 is MNHEY and CDR2 SVGAGI. J was trimmed by 0 bases and V by 3 bases; bases with no gene match: 10. CDR3 protein: CASSYWGRQGPNTGELFF. The CDR3 bases are TGTGCCAGCAGTTATTGGGGTAGACAGGGACCGAACACCGGGGAGCTGTTTTTT.

The rearrangement joins TRBV9 to TRBJ2-5; 10 bases agree with TRBD2. The CDR3 is 17 residues long. Germline-derived CDR1 and CDR2 are SGDLS and YYNGEE. The ends lost 0 bases at V and 5 bases at J; junction bases unmatched: 10. The CDR3 loop reads CASSVGGASGSLETQYF. DNA for the CDR3: TGTGCCAGCAGCGTAGGAGGTGCTAGCGGGAGTTTGGAGACCCAGTACTTC. The full variable domain, with the rest looked up from reference TRBV9 and TRBJ2-5, is DSGVTQTPKHLITATGQRVTLRCSPRSGDLSVYWYQQSLDQGLQFLIQYYNGEERAKGNILERFSAQQFPDLHSELNLSSLELGDSALYFCASSVGGASGSLETQYFGPGTRLLVL.

This rearrangement joins TRBV29-1 to TRBJ1-2, with a tentative D call TRBD1 (6 bases). The CDR3 spans 10 residues. Germline CDR1 reads SQVTM; CDR2 reads ANQGSEA. V lost 5 bases and J 12 bases, leaving 13 bases between the germline ends. The CDR3 bases are TGCAGCGTTCGTGACAGGAGTAACACCTTC. It specifies CSVRDRSNTF.

This clonotype was seen a few times. Here the CDR3 reads CASSGRDRGPLAKNIQYF. CDR3 sequence (DNA): TGTGCCAGCAGCGGCCGGGACAGGGGGCCGCTAGCCAAAAACATTCAGTACTTC. The chain combines TRBV7-9 with TRBJ2-4; 12 bases map to TRBD1. The CDR3 totals 18 residues. Germline V lookup: CDR1 SEHNR, CDR2 FQNEAQ (reference sequence). Trimming at V came to 5 bases and at J to 0 bases, leaving 8 bases not matched to a gene.

This clonotype has at least ten counts. The chain links TRBV7-9 to TRBJ2-7; D might be TRBD1 or TRBD2, each matching 5 bases. The length of the CDR3 is 15 residues. Trimming stripped 5 bases from V and 2 bases from J, with 16 bases between. Germline loops: CDR1 SEHNR, CDR2 FQNEAQ (reference sequence). For the CDR3, the DNA is TGTGCCAGCAGCGTAGGGGACGGCTATACCTACGAGCAGTACTTC. This sequence encodes CASSVGDGYTYEQYF. Complete variable domain (other parts from reference TRBV7-9 and TRBJ2-7): DTGVSQNPRHKITKRGQNVTFRCDPISEHNRLYWYRQTLGQGPEFLTYFQNEAQLEKSRLLSDRFSAERPKGSFSTLEIQRTEQGDSAMYLCASSVGDGYTYEQYFGPGTRLTVT.

J is TRBJ2-7 and V is TRBV24-1, with D tentatively TRBD1 (6 bases). The V gene's germline CDR1 is KGHDR and CDR2 SFDVKD. The germline V and J ends were trimmed by 6 bases and 7 bases, with 18 bases remaining between them. The CDR3 runs 14 residues. The CDR3 DNA reads as TGTGCCACCAGTAGTACGAGGGGGACGGAAGAGCAGTACTTC. Its protein is CATSSTRGTEEQYF.

This clonotype was observed a handful of times. The chain joins TRBV4-2 to TRBJ1-5; D not resolved. The CDR3 is 15 residues long. Germline loops: CDR1 LGHNA, CDR2 YNFKEQ. Trimming stripped 4 bases from V and 0 bases from J, with 10 bases between. This chain's CDR3 is CASSLEQYSNQPQHF. The CDR3 DNA follows: TGTGCCAGCAGCCTTGAGCAGTATAGCAATCAGCCCCAGCATTTT.

This clonotype was counted between two and nine times. The genes are TRBV7-2 and TRBJ2-1; 12 bases are a match to TRBD2. CDR3 length: 15 amino acids. The J segment lost 9 bases and the V segment lost 1 base, leaving 4 bases of the junction unmatched. Germline V gene data show CDR1 as SGHTA and CDR2 as FQGNSA. The DNA for the CDR3 is TGTGCCAGCAGCTTAGTGGGGACTAGCGGGCCTGAGCAGTTCTTC. Translated: CASSLVGTSGPEQFF.

This clonotype was observed many times. The gene calls are TRBV5-1 and TRBJ2-1; D is ambiguous. Trimming stripped 0 bases from V and 0 bases from J, with 7 bases between. Looked up from germline, CDR1 is SGHRS and CDR2 is YFSETQ. CDR3 length: 15 residues. CDR3 in amino acids: CASSLAPSSYNEQFF. DNA of the CDR3: TGCGCCAGCAGCTTGGCCCCAAGCTCCTACAATGAGCAGTTCTTC.

This clonotype has a handful of counts. This sequence joins TRBV7-8 and TRBJ2-1, with 14 bases identical to TRBD2. J gave up 10 bases and V 1 base, and 12 bases lay outside the gene matches. This CDR3 is 18 amino acids long. Germline CDR1 SGHVS, CDR2 FQNEAQ. CDR3 nucleotides: TGTGCCAGCAGCTTAGAGCGCCGGACTAGCGGGAGGTACCGAGAGCAGTTCTTC. Translation: CASSLERRTSGRYREQFF.

This clonotype showed up just a few times. The CDR3, as DNA: TGCGCCAGCAGCTTGGTTGGGTTTCGGGCTTTCTTT. Its translation is CASSLVGFRAFF. The rearrangement uses TRBV5-1 and TRBJ1-1; unclear D gene. Germline V CDR1 and CDR2: SGHRS, YFSETQ. Trimming took 0 bases from V and 11 from J, leaving 11 bases between them. The CDR3 sequence is 12 residues long. Together with reference TRBV5-1 and TRBJ1-1, the CDR3 gives the full variable domain: KAGVTQTPRYLIKTRGQQVTLSCSPISGHRSVSWYQQTPGQGLQFLFEYFSETQRNKGNFPGRFSGRQFSNSRSEMNVSTLELGDSALYLCASSLVGFRAFFGQGTRLTVV.

J is TRBJ2-3 and V is TRBV30; no firm D call. Trimming shortened V by 1 base and J by 5 bases, and 4 bases separated the two germline ends. Looked up from germline, CDR1 is GTSNPN and CDR2 is SVGIG (reference sequence). The CDR3 is 11 residues long. The CDR3 region has the DNA TGTGCCTGGAGTGGTAAAGATACGCAGTATTTT. The encoded protein is CAWSGKDTQYF.

The chain links TRBV30 to TRBJ2-3; 7 bases align to TRBD2. CDR1 and CDR2 from the germline V gene are GTSNPN and SVGIG (reference sequence). This CDR3 has 15 residues. J gave up 6 bases and V 1 base, and 10 bases lay outside the gene matches. The CDR3 is CAWSAPREGLDTQYF. CDR3 bases: TGTGCCTGGAGTGCCCCTAGGGAGGGGCTCGATACGCAGTATTTT.

The gene calls are TRBV20-1 and TRBJ2-5; D not certain. V dropped 0 bases and J dropped 5 bases, with 13 bases sitting between them. The CDR3 runs 14 residues. Germline-derived CDR1 and CDR2 are DFQATT and SNEGSKA (reference sequence). Here the CDR3 DNA reads TGCAGTGCTAGAGACGGAAAGTTATTGGAGACCCAGTACTTC. As protein: CSARDGKLLETQYF.

CDR3 loop: CASSLEGPTSAGYTF. The CDR3 DNA reads TGTGCCAGCAGCTTGGAGGGACCTACTAGTGCCGGCTACACCTTC. This chain uses TRBV5-4 with TRBJ1-2; TRBD1 is a possible D gene (5 bases). The CDR3 sequence is 15 residues long. In germline, CDR1 is SGHNT, CDR2 YYREEE (reference sequence). Trimming shortened V by 0 bases and J by 8 bases, and 17 bases separated the two germline ends.

The chain employs TRBV28 and TRBJ1-5, with no clear D. The CDR3 is made up of 16 amino acids. Germline V CDR1 and CDR2: MDHEN, SYDVKM. V lost 3 bases and J 5 bases, leaving 17 bases between the germline ends. The DNA for the CDR3 is TGTGCCAGCAGTTTCGATGGCTTTGGTGGAGATCAGCCCCAGCATTTT. This encodes CASSFDGFGGDQPQHF.